Following are 20 T cell receptor beta chains from one sample sequenced in a study of blood T cell repertoires in COVID-19. Using immunoSEQ multiplex PCR, the repertoire was profiled, and TCRdb retains in-frame clones only, with some absent. The table has 290,000 or so clones, around 80% seen once. Sequencing was carried out using PBMCs or T cells enriched from blood (not recorded which). These receptor sequences come from a middle-aged man who had been exposed to COVID-19.

This clone was recorded a few times. The chain uses TRBV25-1 and TRBJ1-6; a weak D match, TRBD1 (6 bases). V lost 5 bases, J lost 7 bases, and 12 bases lay in between. Germline loops: CDR1 MGHDK, CDR2 SYGVNS. This CDR3 region has 14 residues. The CDR3 coding sequence is TGTGCCAGCAGTAACAGGGAATACAATTCACCCCTCCACTTT. As protein: CASSNREYNSPLHF.

The genes are TRBV6-1 and TRBJ2-7, with D perhaps matching TRBD2 (6 bases). The CDR3 spans 15 residues. The V gene lost 1 base and the J gene lost 0 bases, with 10 bases spanning the gap. Germline V gene lookup returns CDR1 MNHNS and CDR2 SASEGT. The CDR3 region is CASSEVGGYSYEQYF. The CDR3, as DNA: TGTGCCAGCAGTGAAGTTGGGGGGTACTCCTACGAGCAGTACTTC.

The sample holds many counts of this clone. The chain uses TRBV6-2 or TRBV6-3 and TRBJ2-7; no clear D gene. Germline V lookup: CDR1 MNHEY, CDR2 SVGEGT. The CDR3 totals 14 residues. Deletions cut 4 bases from V and 3 bases from J, with 13 bases between. The CDR3 region is CASSSVARSYEQYF. The CDR3 region has the DNA TGTGCCAGCAGTTCCGTGGCACGGAGCTACGAGCAGTACTTC.

As to this clone: Additional DNA sequences in this sample encode the identical CDR3. The rearrangement joins TRBV6-5 to TRBJ2-3, with TRBD1 identical over 9 bases. CDR3 size: 14 residues. V lost 5 bases, J lost 3 bases, and 3 bases stayed unmatched. Germline V gives CDR1 MNHEY, CDR2 SVGAGI. This CDR3 reads CASSPGQGTDTQYF. Here the CDR3 DNA reads TGTGCCAGCAGTCCGGGACAGGGTACAGATACGCAGTATTTT.

V and J are TRBV5-4 and TRBJ2-7; D gene unclear. From germline, CDR1 is SGHNT and CDR2 YYREEE (reference sequence). Trimming left V 0 bases short and J 5 bases short, with 12 bases between. This CDR3 is built from 14 residues. DNA for the CDR3: TGTGCCAGCAGCTTGGCCGCAGTCCGCCACGAGCAGTACTTC. Translation: CASSLAAVRHEQYF.

The chain is built from TRBV19 and TRBJ1-3, with no clear D. Germline assignment: CDR1 LNHDA and CDR2 SQIVND (reference sequence). The length of the CDR3 is 14 residues. With 1 base removed from V and 2 bases from J, the gap between germline ends came to 6 bases. In nucleotides, the CDR3 is TGTGCCAGTAGTATAGTGACAACTGGAAACACCATATATTTT. The encoded protein is CASSIVTTGNTIYF.

This clone was seen a few times. The chain links TRBV15 to TRBJ2-2, with a weak D call TRBD1 (6 bases). V lost 3 bases to trimming and J lost 1 base, with 9 bases between them. CDR1 LNHNV and CDR2 YYDKDF come from the germline V gene (reference sequence). The CDR3 is made up of 15 amino acids. CDR3 nucleotide sequence: TGTGCCACCAGCAGGCAACAGGGGAACACCGGGGAGCTGTTTTTT. This translates into CATSRQQGNTGELFF.

The chain has TRBV6-4 and TRBJ2-2; no clear D. V was shortened by 3 bases and J by 6 bases, with 8 bases between the two germline ends. This CDR3 contains 13 residues. Looked up from germline, CDR1 is MRHNA and CDR2 is SNTAGT. The CDR3 sequence: CASSDSSAGELFF. The CDR3 DNA sequence: TGTGCCAGCAGTGATTCTAGTGCCGGGGAGCTGTTTTTT.

The chain uses TRBV23-1 and TRBJ2-7; 10 bases match TRBD1. TRBV23-1 is treated as an ORF (open reading frame) with a function not yet certain. The CDR3 spans 16 residues. V lost 4 bases, J lost 5 bases, and 11 bases stayed unmatched. The CDR3 reads CASSLDRGRLSDEQYF. In DNA form, the CDR3 reads TGCGCCAGCAGTCTTGACAGGGGGCGTTTGTCTGACGAGCAGTACTTC.

J is TRBJ2-3 and V is TRBV18; D is ambiguous. The ends were cut back, 3 bases at V and 0 bases at J, with 10 bases in the middle. The germline V gene encodes CDR1 KGHSH and CDR2 LQKENI. The CDR3 covers 15 residues. CDR3 DNA: TGTGCCAGCTCACCGGCTAGTAGCAGCACAGATACGCAGTATTTT. Translated: CASSPASSSTDTQYF.

The J gene is TRBJ2-5, the V gene TRBV5-4; perhaps TRBD1 as D (5 bases). From germline, CDR1 is SGHNT and CDR2 YYREEE (reference sequence). V gave up 0 bases and J gave up 5 bases, with 5 bases separating them. This CDR3 spans 12 amino acids. CDR3 in amino acids: CASSLDRETQYF. The CDR3 DNA follows: TGTGCCAGCAGCTTGGACAGGGAGACCCAGTACTTC.

In regard to this clone: At one end the junction does not follow the germline gene, possibly because of a read error. This chain connects TRBV7-8 to TRBJ2-2; D remains unclear. Germline loops: CDR1 SGHVS, CDR2 FQNEAQ. The CDR3 sequence is 12 residues long. The CDR3 bases are TGTGCCAGCAGCCTTAACAACGGGGAGCTGTTTTTT. This sequence encodes CASSLNNGELFF.

The chain has TRBV2 and TRBJ2-7, with a weak D call TRBD1 (6 bases). Looked up from germline, CDR1 is SNHLY and CDR2 is FYNNEI. Between the trimmed V and J ends, which lost 7 bases and 3 bases, there was a span of 13 bases. This CDR3 is 13 amino acids long. In nucleotides, the CDR3 is TGTGCCAGCAATCCGCAGGGGAACTACGAGCAGTACTTC. Translated, it gives CASNPQGNYEQYF.

The genes are TRBV5-1 and TRBJ2-6; the D gene is possibly TRBD1 (5 bases). The CDR3 is 16 residues long. Trimming took off 5 bases at V and 0 bases at J, with 12 bases between the two ends. Germline assignment: CDR1 SGHRS and CDR2 YFSETQ. The CDR3 nucleotides are TGCGCCAGCAGGCCCGACAGTAACTCTGGGGCCAACGTCCTGACTTTC. Amino acid sequence: CASRPDSNSGANVLTF.

Only one count was recorded for this clone. The chain joins TRBV24-1 to TRBJ2-3; tentative D call: TRBD1 (6 bases). CDR3 length equals 19 residues. V was clipped by 3 bases and J by 2 bases, with 23 bases between them. From germline, CDR1 is KGHDR and CDR2 SFDVKD. CDR3: CATSDPGGYFGPLTDTQYF. In nucleotides, the CDR3 is TGTGCCACCAGTGATCCTGGGGGCTACTTTGGCCCTCTCACAGATACGCAGTATTTT.

V gene TRBV7-3 combines with J gene TRBJ2-1; tentative D call: TRBD2 (5 bases). The V gene's germline CDR1 is SGHTA and CDR2 FQGTGA. The CDR3 extends over 13 amino acids. V was cut by 3 bases and J by 10 bases, with 13 bases left in between. The CDR3 DNA reads TGTGCCAGCAGCTTCCGAGGGCCGGAGGAGCAGTTCTTC. Protein: CASSFRGPEEQFF.

This clone was seen only a few times. This rearrangement joins TRBV6-5 to TRBJ2-7, with D possibly matching TRBD1 (5 bases). V was cut by 0 bases and J by 2 bases, with 8 bases left in between. Germline values: CDR1 MNHEY, CDR2 SVGAGI. This CDR3 has 14 amino acids. The CDR3 reads CASSYSGQPYEQYF. The CDR3 DNA reads as TGTGCCAGCAGTTACTCGGGGCAACCCTACGAGCAGTACTTC.

The chain links TRBV27 to TRBJ2-5; 12 nucleotides line up with TRBD1. Germline V gene data show CDR1 as MNHEY and CDR2 as SMNVEV (reference sequence). The CDR3 length is 18 residues. Unmatched junction bases numbered 14, after V lost 5 bases and J lost 4 bases. CDR3 protein: CASSRSPGTGGSTETQYF. The CDR3 DNA follows: TGTGCCAGCAGTCGCTCTCCTGGGACAGGGGGCTCGACAGAGACCCAGTACTTC.

This chain uses TRBV29-1 with TRBJ1-1, with TRBD1 matching over 10 bases. The germline CDR1 and CDR2 sequences are SQVTM and ANQGSEA. Germline trimming cut 6 bases from V and 3 bases from J; bases unmatched to any gene: 7. CDR3 length: 14 amino acids. The CDR3 DNA reads TGCAGCGTACCCACCGGGACAGGGGACACTGAAGCTTTCTTT. Translating gives CSVPTGTGDTEAFF.

Only one count was recorded for this clone. The rearrangement joins TRBV7-9 to TRBJ1-1; D not certain. V lost 4 bases and J 9 bases, leaving 12 bases between the germline ends. The V gene's germline CDR1 is SEHNR and CDR2 FQNEAQ (reference sequence). The CDR3 sequence is 12 residues long. The CDR3 nucleotides are TGTGCCAGCAGCTCCACCGACAAAAAAGCTTTCTTT. This codes for CASSSTDKKAFF. The full variable domain, its missing parts supplied by reference TRBV7-9 and TRBJ1-1, is DTGVSQNPRHKITKRGQNVTFRCDPISEHNRLYWYRQTLGQGPEFLTYFQNEAQLEKSRLLSDRFSAERPKGSFSTLEIQRTEQGDSAMYLCASSSTDKKAFFGQGTRLTVV.